This TCR beta chain was recovered during a study of blood T cell repertoires in COVID-19. At the level of the study: Sites in the United States, Italy and Spain provided acute and convalescent COVID-19 samples.

Symptom resolution, clearance, or two negative PCRs marked the recovered donors of Cohort 3. In the original processing: From reference gene primer amplification, estimates of nucleated cell counts were derived. Profiling relied on immunoSEQ multiplex PCR, and the TCRdb table lists in-frame clones only, not all of them. The V and J calls and clone size come from that table; D and trimming were worked out from the DNA. The sample holds 140,000 or so clones, roughly 83% seen once. The germline V gene encodes CDR1 SNHLY and CDR2 FYNNEI. V was cut by 0 bases and J by 4 bases, with 18 bases left in between. CDR3 size: 17 residues.

The sequencing input was PBMCs or T cells enriched from blood (not recorded which). This TCR derives from a man in his fifties or sixties who had recovered from COVID-19. This chain joins TRBV2 and TRBJ1-1; a weak D match, TRBD1 (5 bases). The CDR3 DNA follows: TGTGCCAGCAGTGAAGCGCTTGGGGGGGGAGAAGGCACTGAAGCTTTCTTT. Encoded protein: CASSEALGGGEGTEAFF.